This T cell receptor beta chain was observed in a study of T-cell reconstitution after alpha-beta-depleted transplantation in children. Findings of the study overall: Surviving recipient T cells and thymic progenitors underlay high day-60 TCRbeta diversity in some patients. It was reported that alpha-beta T cells came from several hundred expanded graft clones (about two months after transplant).

Details on this clonotype: Antigen specificity is unknown.

Unique molecular identifiers were incorporated into the prepared TCRbeta library. TCRdb re-derived calls from the PCR reads in MiXCR, one entry per CDR3 protein. Found here are about 1,000,000 distinct CDR3 sequences, about 29% of them singletons; the top ten hold 28%. The length of the CDR3 is 15 residues. CDR1 SGHVS and CDR2 FQNEAQ come from the germline V gene. After removal of 5 bases from V and 6 bases from J, the junction contained 9 bases not matched to a gene. Sequenced material: PBMCs, mostly from graft donor cells, taken 360 days after TCRalphabeta/CD19-depleted stem cell transplant. The clonotype was recovered from a boy younger than two who had a stem cell transplant for SCID, so the T cells may come from the graft donor. This chain uses TRBV7-8 with TRBJ2-7; TRBD2 matches at 11 bases. CDR3 sequence reads: CASSRLLAGAGEQYF. CDR3 sequence (DNA): TGTGCCAGCAGCCGTCTACTAGCGGGGGCTGGCGAGCAGTACTTC.